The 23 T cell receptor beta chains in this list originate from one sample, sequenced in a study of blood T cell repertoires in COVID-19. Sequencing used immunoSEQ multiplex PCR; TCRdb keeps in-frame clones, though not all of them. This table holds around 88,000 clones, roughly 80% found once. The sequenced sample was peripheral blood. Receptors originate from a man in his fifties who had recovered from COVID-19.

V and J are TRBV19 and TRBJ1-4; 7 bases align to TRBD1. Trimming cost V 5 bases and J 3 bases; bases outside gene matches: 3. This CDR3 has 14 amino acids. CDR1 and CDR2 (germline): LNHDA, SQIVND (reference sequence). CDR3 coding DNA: TGTGCCAGTAGTTCACAGGGGCCTAATGAAAAACTGTTTTTT. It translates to CASSSQGPNEKLFF.

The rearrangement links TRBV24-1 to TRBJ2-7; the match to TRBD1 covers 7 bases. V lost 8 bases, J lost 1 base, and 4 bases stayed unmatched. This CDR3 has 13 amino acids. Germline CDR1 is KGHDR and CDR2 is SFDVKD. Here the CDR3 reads CATTWTGSYEQYF. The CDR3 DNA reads TGTGCCACCACGTGGACAGGATCCTACGAGCAGTACTTC.

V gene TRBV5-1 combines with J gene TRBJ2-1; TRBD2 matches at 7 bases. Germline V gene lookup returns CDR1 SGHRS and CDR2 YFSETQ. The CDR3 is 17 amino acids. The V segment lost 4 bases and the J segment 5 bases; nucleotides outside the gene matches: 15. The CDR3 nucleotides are TGCGCCAGCAGCCTACTATTCCGGGACTACAATAACAATGAGCAGTTCTTC. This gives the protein CASSLLFRDYNNNEQFF.

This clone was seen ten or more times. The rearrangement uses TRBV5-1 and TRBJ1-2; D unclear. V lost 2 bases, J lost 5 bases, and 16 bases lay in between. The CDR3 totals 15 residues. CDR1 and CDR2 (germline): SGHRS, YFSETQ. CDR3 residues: CASSLGDGPAYGYTF. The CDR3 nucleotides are TGCGCCAGCAGCTTAGGAGACGGCCCGGCGTATGGCTACACCTTC.

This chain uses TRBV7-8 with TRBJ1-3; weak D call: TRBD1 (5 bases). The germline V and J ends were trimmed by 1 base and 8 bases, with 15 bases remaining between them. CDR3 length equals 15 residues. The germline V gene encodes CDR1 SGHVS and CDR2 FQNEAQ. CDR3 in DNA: TGTGCCAGCAGCTTAGATGGGAACCCGGGGGACACCATATATTTT. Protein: CASSLDGNPGDTIYF.

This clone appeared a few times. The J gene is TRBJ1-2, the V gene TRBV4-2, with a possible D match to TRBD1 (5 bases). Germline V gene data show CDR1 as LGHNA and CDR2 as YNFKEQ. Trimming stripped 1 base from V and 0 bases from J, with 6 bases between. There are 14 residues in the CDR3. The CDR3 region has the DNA TGTGCCAGCAGCCAAGGGGACTCTAACTATGGCTACACCTTC. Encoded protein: CASSQGDSNYGYTF.

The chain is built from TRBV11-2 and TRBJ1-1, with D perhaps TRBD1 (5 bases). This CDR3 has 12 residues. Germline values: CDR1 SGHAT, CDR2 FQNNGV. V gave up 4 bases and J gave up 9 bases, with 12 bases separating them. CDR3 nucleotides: TGTGCCAGCAGCTCAGGGAAGGGTCAAGCTTTCTTT. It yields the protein CASSSGKGQAFF.

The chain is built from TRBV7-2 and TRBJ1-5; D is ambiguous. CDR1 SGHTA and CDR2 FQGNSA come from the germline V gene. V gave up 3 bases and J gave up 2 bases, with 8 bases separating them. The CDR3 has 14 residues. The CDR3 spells CASSFRGGNQPQHF. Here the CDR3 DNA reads TGTGCCAGCAGCTTCAGAGGTGGCAATCAGCCCCAGCATTTT.

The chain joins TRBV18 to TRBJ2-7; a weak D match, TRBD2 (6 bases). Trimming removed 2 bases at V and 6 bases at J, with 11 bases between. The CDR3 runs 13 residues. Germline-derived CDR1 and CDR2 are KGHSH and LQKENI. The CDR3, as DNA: TGTGCCAGCTCACCAGGGGGGTTCGGCGAGCAGTACTTC. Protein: CASSPGGFGEQYF. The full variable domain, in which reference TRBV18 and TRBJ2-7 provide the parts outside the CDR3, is NAGVMQNPRHLVRRRGQEARLRCSPMKGHSHVYWYRQLPEEGLKFMVYLQKENIIDESGMPKERFSAEFPKEGPSILRIQQVVRGDSAAYFCASSPGGFGEQYFGPGTRLTVT.

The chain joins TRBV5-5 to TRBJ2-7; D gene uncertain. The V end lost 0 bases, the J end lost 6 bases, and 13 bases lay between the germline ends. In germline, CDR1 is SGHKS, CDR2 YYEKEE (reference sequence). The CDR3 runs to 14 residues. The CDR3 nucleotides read TGTGCCAGCAGCTTGGACCTAGTCTCGGCCGAGCAGTACTTC. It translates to CASSLDLVSAEQYF.

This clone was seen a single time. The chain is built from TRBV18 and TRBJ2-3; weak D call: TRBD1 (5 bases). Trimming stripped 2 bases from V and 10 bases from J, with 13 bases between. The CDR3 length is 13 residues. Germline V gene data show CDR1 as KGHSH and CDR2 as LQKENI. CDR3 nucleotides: TGTGCCAGCTCACCAACTCAGGAACAGGCGCAGTATTTT. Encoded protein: CASSPTQEQAQYF.

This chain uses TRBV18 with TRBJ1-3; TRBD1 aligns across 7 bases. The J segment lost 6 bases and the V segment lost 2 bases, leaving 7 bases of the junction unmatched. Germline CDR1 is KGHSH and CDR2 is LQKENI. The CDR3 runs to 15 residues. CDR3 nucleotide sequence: TGTGCCAGCTCACCAGGGACAGCCCCGGAAAACACCATATATTTT. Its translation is CASSPGTAPENTIYF.

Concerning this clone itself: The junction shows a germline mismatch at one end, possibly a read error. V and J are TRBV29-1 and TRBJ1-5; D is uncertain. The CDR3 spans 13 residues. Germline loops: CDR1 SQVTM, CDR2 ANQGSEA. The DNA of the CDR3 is TGCAGCGTTGGGGGTGCTAGCGATCAGCCCCAGCATTTT. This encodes CSVGGASDQPQHF.

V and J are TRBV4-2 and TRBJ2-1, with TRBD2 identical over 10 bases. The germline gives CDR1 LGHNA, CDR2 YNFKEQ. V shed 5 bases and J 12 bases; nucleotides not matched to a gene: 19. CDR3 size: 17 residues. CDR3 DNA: TGTGCCAGCAGCGTACGAAGAGTTTTGAGCGGGGGGGCCGGGCAGTTCTTC. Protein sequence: CASSVRRVLSGGAGQFF.

CDR3 in amino acids: CASSEGRGFTEAFF. In DNA form, the CDR3 reads TGTGCCAGCAGTGAAGGAAGGGGTTTCACTGAAGCTTTCTTT. The rearrangement uses TRBV2 and TRBJ1-1; D is perhaps TRBD1 (5 bases). Germline loops: CDR1 SNHLY, CDR2 FYNNEI. Trimming took 1 base from V and 4 from J, leaving 10 bases between them. The CDR3 consists of 14 residues.

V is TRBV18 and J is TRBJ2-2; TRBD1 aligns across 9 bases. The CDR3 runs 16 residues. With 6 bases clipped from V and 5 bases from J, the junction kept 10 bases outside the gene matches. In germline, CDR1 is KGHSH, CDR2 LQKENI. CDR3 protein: CASSQIQGAKTGELFF. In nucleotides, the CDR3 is TGTGCCAGCTCGCAAATACAGGGGGCAAAAACCGGGGAGCTGTTTTTT.

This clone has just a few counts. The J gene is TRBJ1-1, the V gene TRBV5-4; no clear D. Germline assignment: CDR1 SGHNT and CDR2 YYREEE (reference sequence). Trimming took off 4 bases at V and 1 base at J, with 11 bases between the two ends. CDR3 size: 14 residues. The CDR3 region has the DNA TGTGCCAGCAGCCCGGAGACCGGGAACACTGAAGCTTTCTTT. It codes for CASSPETGNTEAFF.

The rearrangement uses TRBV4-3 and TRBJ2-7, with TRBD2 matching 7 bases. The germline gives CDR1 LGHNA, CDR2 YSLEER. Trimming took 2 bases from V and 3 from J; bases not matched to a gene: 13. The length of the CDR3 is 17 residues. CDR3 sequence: CASSQNLPSGGSYEQYF. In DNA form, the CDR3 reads TGCGCCAGCAGCCAAAACCTTCCTTCCGGCGGGAGCTACGAGCAGTACTTC.

CDR3 in DNA: TGTGCCAGCAGCTCCGGCTCCGGAAGCGGGGAGACAGATACGCAGTATTTT. This codes for CASSSGSGSGETDTQYF. V usage is TRBV9 and J usage is TRBJ2-3, with 7 bases lining up with TRBD2. Germline values: CDR1 SGDLS, CDR2 YYNGEE. The CDR3 is 17 residues long. Trimming at V came to 4 bases and at J to 3 bases, leaving 14 bases not matched to a gene.

For the CDR3, the DNA is TGTGCCAGCAGTCTCCCTATTTCCCCCTATGGCTACACCTTC. Protein product: CASSLPISPYGYTF. This rearrangement joins TRBV28 to TRBJ1-2; D unclear. Trimming removed 5 bases from V and 4 bases from J, with 14 bases in between. The CDR3 loop spans 14 amino acids. The germline V gene encodes CDR1 MDHEN and CDR2 SYDVKM.

The CDR3 region is CASSGEVRYGYTF. For the CDR3, the DNA is TGTGCCAGCAGCGGGGAGGTCCGTTATGGCTACACCTTC. The V and J genes are TRBV7-8 and TRBJ1-2; D is unclear. CDR1 is SGHVS, CDR2 FQNEAQ, per germline. Trimming took off 5 bases at V and 5 bases at J, with 12 bases between the two ends. CDR3 size: 13 residues.

CDR3 residues: CASSGRTSGRVSSYNEQFF. CDR3 coding DNA: TGCGCCAGCAGCGGAAGGACTAGCGGGAGGGTGAGCTCCTACAATGAGCAGTTCTTC. The rearrangement uses TRBV4-1 and TRBJ2-1; 15 bases align to TRBD2. The CDR3 sequence is 19 residues long. In germline, CDR1 is MGHRA, CDR2 YSYEKL. V shed 5 bases and J 0 bases; nucleotides not matched to a gene: 8.

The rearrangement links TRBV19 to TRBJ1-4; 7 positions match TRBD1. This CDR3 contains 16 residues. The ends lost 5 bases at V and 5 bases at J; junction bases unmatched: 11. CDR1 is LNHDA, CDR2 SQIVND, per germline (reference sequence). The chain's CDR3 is CASSSPRTGRNEKLFF. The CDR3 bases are TGTGCCAGTAGTTCGCCGCGGACAGGACGAAATGAAAAACTGTTTTTT.